A single sample is the source of the 22 T cell receptor beta chains below, sequenced in a study of Graves' ophthalmopathy and Graves' hyperthyroidism. Amplifying from RNA transcripts, the study obtained TCR beta CDR3 regions. First-round RT-PCR with HTBI primers preceded a second-round multiplex PCR. Each CDR3 protein is one row after TCRdb ran MiXCR on the multiplex PCR reads. This sample carries a few hundred thousand distinct CDR3 sequences, 17% of them seen once, and the ten largest clones take 2.4%. The sequenced sample was peripheral blood. The receptors were sampled from an adult woman with stable Graves' hyperthyroidism.

In its sample, this clonotype was seen many times. The J gene is TRBJ1-2, the V gene TRBV28; D possibly corresponds to TRBD1 (5 bases). Trimming cost V 7 bases and J 4 bases, with 10 bases left between them. This CDR3 contains 12 residues. The germline gives CDR1 MDHEN, CDR2 SYDVKM. Here the CDR3 DNA reads TGTGCCAGCACAGGGCCGATCTATGGCTACACCTTC. Translated, it gives CASTGPIYGYTF.

There are many counts of this clonotype. This chain connects TRBV19 to TRBJ2-5, with unresolved D. CDR1 LNHDA and CDR2 SQIVND come from the germline V gene (reference sequence). This CDR3 contains 14 residues. CDR3 in amino acids: CAGRTWARRETQYF. The CDR3 DNA reads as TGTGCGGGTCGAACGTGGGCACGGAGAGAGACCCAGTACTTC.

This clonotype occurred many times. The rearrangement links TRBV20-1 to TRBJ2-7; D is unclear. This CDR3 comprises 13 residues. With 6 bases removed from V and 8 bases from J, the gap between germline ends came to 20 bases. The germline gives CDR1 DFQATT, CDR2 SNEGSKA (reference sequence). The DNA for the CDR3 is TGCAGTGCGTCTAAACGGACGGATCTCAAGCAGTACTTC. It encodes CSASKRTDLKQYF.

This clonotype was observed at least ten times. The chain links TRBV5-1 to TRBJ1-1, with D possibly being TRBD1 (5 bases). Trimming shortened V by 7 bases and J by 7 bases, and 11 bases separated the two germline ends. The CDR3 loop spans 11 amino acids. Germline V lookup: CDR1 SGHRS, CDR2 YFSETQ. Here the CDR3 DNA reads TGCGCCAGCGCGGGGGAGGGTGAAGCTTTCTTT. It specifies CASAGEGEAFF.

This clonotype was observed many times. The gene calls are TRBV28 and TRBJ1-1; possibly TRBD1 for D (6 bases). CDR3 length: 12 residues. From germline, CDR1 is MDHEN and CDR2 SYDVKM. The V end was cut by 1 base, the J end by 8 bases, with 8 bases between. In nucleotides, the CDR3 is TGTGCCAGCAGTTTATCCAGGGGCGAAGCTTTCTTT. This encodes CASSLSRGEAFF.

This clonotype came up a few times. Written as DNA, the CDR3 is TGTGCCTGGAGTGAACAGGGCGCGGGCACTGAAGCTTTCTTT. This sequence encodes CAWSEQGAGTEAFF. The V and J genes are TRBV30 and TRBJ1-1; a weak D match, TRBD1 (6 bases). Germline CDR1 reads GTSNPN; CDR2 reads SVGIG (reference sequence). This CDR3 has 14 residues. The V end lost 1 base, the J end lost 4 bases, and 13 bases lay between the germline ends.

This clonotype was seen more than once but under ten times. This could be a read error, since a much larger clone is one nucleotide away. The gene calls are TRBV29-1 and TRBJ2-2; D is possibly TRBD2 (5 bases). The CDR3 covers 10 residues. CDR1 and CDR2 from the germline V gene are SQVTM and ANQGSEA. Written as DNA, the CDR3 is TGCAGCGTGGATACCGGGGAGCTGTGTTTT. Its translation: CSVDTGELCF.

The V and J genes are TRBV19 and TRBJ1-2; the D gene is possibly TRBD1 (6 bases). Deletions cut 4 bases from V and 4 bases from J, with 16 bases between. Per germline, CDR1 LNHDA and CDR2 SQIVND (reference sequence). The CDR3 is made up of 15 amino acids. This chain's CDR3 is CASSRADSVSYGYTF. The CDR3 coding sequence is TGTGCCAGTAGTAGGGCGGACAGCGTCTCCTATGGCTACACCTTC.

DNA of the CDR3: TGTGCCAGCAGTAATACAGAGGGGGAAGCTTTCTTT. Residues: CASSNTEGEAFF. This chain links TRBV27 with TRBJ1-1, with a weak D call TRBD1 (5 bases). This CDR3 comprises 12 residues. V dropped 5 bases and J dropped 8 bases, with 12 bases sitting between them. Per germline, CDR1 MNHEY and CDR2 SMNVEV (reference sequence).

This clonotype was seen more than once but under ten times. V gene TRBV10-3 combines with J gene TRBJ2-3; TRBD2 agrees at 11 bases. Germline V CDR1 and CDR2: ENHRY, SYGVKD. This CDR3 spans 14 amino acids. V dropped 8 bases and J dropped 6; count of bases not matched to a gene: 7. The CDR3 loop reads CAIGGPSGRDTQYF. CDR3 bases: TGTGCCATCGGGGGTCCTAGCGGGAGGGATACGCAGTATTTT.

This clonotype was recorded at least ten times. The chain combines TRBV27 with TRBJ2-7; 10 bases agree with TRBD1. CDR3 size: 18 residues. From germline, CDR1 is MNHEY and CDR2 SMNVEV (reference sequence). Trimming cost V 5 bases and J 4 bases; bases outside gene matches: 17. This chain's CDR3 is CASSPQSLTGGLKYEQYF. CDR3 nucleotide sequence: TGTGCCAGCAGTCCACAAAGTTTGACAGGGGGCCTGAAATACGAGCAGTACTTC.

V is TRBV6-4 and J is TRBJ2-2, with TRBD1 matching over 8 bases. V shed 2 bases and J 5 bases; nucleotides not matched to a gene: 7. Germline V gene data show CDR1 as MRHNA and CDR2 as SNTAGT. The CDR3 length is 16 residues. The CDR3 reads CASSDLDRGGTGELFF. CDR3 coding DNA: TGTGCCAGCAGTGACCTCGACAGGGGCGGGACCGGGGAGCTGTTTTTT.

This clonotype was found many times. The chain combines TRBV29-1 with TRBJ2-5, with 9 bases fitting TRBD1. The CDR3 sequence is 15 residues long. Unmatched junction bases numbered 7, after V lost 0 bases and J lost 5 bases. Germline-derived CDR1 and CDR2 are SQVTM and ANQGSEA. The CDR3 DNA reads as TGCAGCGTTGAAGATCGGGACAGGGTATGGGAGACCCAGTACTTC. Translating it yields CSVEDRDRVWETQYF.

This clonotype was seen a handful of times. V and J are TRBV28 and TRBJ1-1; 8 bases align to TRBD1. Losses at the gene ends were 8 bases for V and 5 bases for J; bases not matched to a gene: 19. CDR3 length: 17 residues. Per the germline V gene, CDR1 is MDHEN and CDR2 is SYDVKM. The CDR3 here is CASLPTPGQGNQTEAFF. CDR3 sequence (DNA): TGTGCCAGCTTGCCCACCCCCGGACAGGGTAATCAAACTGAAGCTTTCTTT.

This clonotype has ten or more counts. This rearrangement joins TRBV7-9 to TRBJ2-7, with D maybe TRBD1 (5 bases). Germline V gene data show CDR1 as SEHNR and CDR2 as FQNEAQ (reference sequence). V was shortened by 5 bases and J by 8 bases, with 16 bases between the two germline ends. There are 13 residues in the CDR3. This CDR3 reads CASSAVDSSKQYF. The CDR3 coding sequence is TGTGCCAGCAGCGCAGTAGACAGTTCCAAGCAGTACTTC.

This clonotype was seen at least ten times. This chain connects TRBV4-1 to TRBJ2-5, with 8 bases fitting TRBD2. In germline, CDR1 is MGHRA, CDR2 YSYEKL. The CDR3 spans 15 residues. J gave up 5 bases and V 1 base, and 6 bases lay outside the gene matches. The CDR3 region is CASSQAWREAETQYF. Here the CDR3 DNA reads TGCGCCAGCAGCCAAGCCTGGCGGGAGGCGGAGACCCAGTACTTC.

This clonotype was counted at least ten times. The CDR3: CASTKTISGNTIYF. DNA of the CDR3: TGTGCCAGCACCAAGACCATCTCTGGAAACACCATATATTTT. V usage is TRBV6-1 and J usage is TRBJ1-3; D unresolved. Germline V gives CDR1 MNHNS, CDR2 SASEGT. V lost 7 bases and J lost 0, with 10 bases in between. The CDR3 loop spans 14 amino acids.

This clonotype occurred many times. In nucleotides, the CDR3 is TGTGCCAGCAGCACCAGGGACCAAGAGACCCAGTACTTC. Its protein product is CASSTRDQETQYF. The chain couples TRBV5-4 to TRBJ2-5, with D possibly TRBD1 on 5 matching bases. Trimming shortened V by 4 bases and J by 0 bases, and 7 bases separated the two germline ends. The germline gives CDR1 SGHNT, CDR2 YYREEE (reference sequence). There are 13 residues in the CDR3.

In this sample, this clonotype turned up a few times. The chain carries TRBV4-1 and TRBJ1-5, with D unclear. The germline V gene encodes CDR1 MGHRA and CDR2 YSYEKL. The V end lost 3 bases, the J end lost 6 bases, and 9 bases lay between the germline ends. The CDR3 sequence is 13 residues long. CDR3 nucleotides: TGCGCCAGCAGCCAGGAAGGGATTCAGCCCCAGCATTTT. Translating gives CASSQEGIQPQHF.

The chain carries TRBV6-2 or TRBV6-3 and TRBJ1-2; 8 positions match TRBD1. J gave up 7 bases and V 6 bases, and 4 bases lay outside the gene matches. Germline CDR1 reads MNHEY; CDR2 reads SVGEGT. This CDR3 region has 12 residues. CDR3 DNA sequence: TGTGCCAGCAGGGGGACAGGTTCTGGCTACACCTTC. Encoded protein: CASRGTGSGYTF.

This clonotype occurred many times. The chain uses TRBV30 and TRBJ2-7; 8 bases are shared with TRBD1. The J segment lost 5 bases and the V segment lost 1 base, leaving 13 bases of the junction unmatched. The CDR3 extends over 16 amino acids. Germline V CDR1 and CDR2: GTSNPN, SVGIG (reference sequence). The CDR3 sequence is CAWSGTRTGRIHEQYF. CDR3 coding DNA: TGTGCCTGGAGTGGGACAAGGACAGGGCGTATCCACGAGCAGTACTTC.

This clonotype was seen at least ten times. This chain links TRBV28 with TRBJ2-7, with 11 bases identical to TRBD2. In germline, CDR1 is MDHEN, CDR2 SYDVKM. The CDR3 consists of 15 residues. V dropped 6 bases and J dropped 3; count of bases not matched to a gene: 7. CDR3 region: CASSPSGRHYYEQYF. The CDR3 nucleotides read TGTGCCAGCAGCCCTAGCGGGAGGCATTACTACGAGCAGTACTTC.